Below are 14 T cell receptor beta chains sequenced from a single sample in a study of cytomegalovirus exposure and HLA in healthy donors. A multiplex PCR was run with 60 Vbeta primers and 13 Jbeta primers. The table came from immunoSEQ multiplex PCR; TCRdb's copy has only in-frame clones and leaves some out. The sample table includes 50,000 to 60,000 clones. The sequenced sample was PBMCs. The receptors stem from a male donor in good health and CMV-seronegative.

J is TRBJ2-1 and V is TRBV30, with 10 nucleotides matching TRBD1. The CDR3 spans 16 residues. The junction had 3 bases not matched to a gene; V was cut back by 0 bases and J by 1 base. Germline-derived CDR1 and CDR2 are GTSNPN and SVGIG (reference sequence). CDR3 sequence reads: CAWSVTGQGSYNEQFF. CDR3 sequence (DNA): TGTGCCTGGAGTGTAACGGGACAGGGGTCCTACAATGAGCAGTTCTTC. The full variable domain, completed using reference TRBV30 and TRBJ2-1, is SQTIHQWPATLVQPVGSPLSLECTVEGTSNPNLYWYRQAAGRGLQLLFYSVGIGQISSEVPQNLSASRPQDRQFILSSKKLLLSDSGFYLCAWSVTGQGSYNEQFFGPGTRLTVL.

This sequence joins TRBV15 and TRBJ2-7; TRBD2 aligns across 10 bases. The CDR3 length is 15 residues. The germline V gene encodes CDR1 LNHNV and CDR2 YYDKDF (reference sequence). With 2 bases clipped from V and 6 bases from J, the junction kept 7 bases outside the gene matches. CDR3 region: CATSRPGLAAREQYF. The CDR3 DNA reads TGTGCCACCAGCAGACCCGGACTAGCGGCGCGCGAGCAGTACTTC.

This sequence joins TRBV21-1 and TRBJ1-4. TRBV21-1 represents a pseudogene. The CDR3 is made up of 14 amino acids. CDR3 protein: CASKRREGGEKLFF. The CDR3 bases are TGTGCCAGTAAGCGGAGGGAGGGCGGTGAAAAACTGTTTTTT.

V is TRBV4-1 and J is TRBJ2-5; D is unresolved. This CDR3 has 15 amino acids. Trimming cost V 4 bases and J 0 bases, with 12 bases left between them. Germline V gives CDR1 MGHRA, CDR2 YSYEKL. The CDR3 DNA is TGCGCCAGCAGCCCGTCCGGGTTGTACCAAGAGACCCAGTACTTC. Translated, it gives CASSPSGLYQETQYF.

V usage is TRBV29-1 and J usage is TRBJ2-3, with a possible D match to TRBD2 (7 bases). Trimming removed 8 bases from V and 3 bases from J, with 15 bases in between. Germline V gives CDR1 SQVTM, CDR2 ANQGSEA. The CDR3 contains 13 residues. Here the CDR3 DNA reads TGCAGCTCCCGTGGGGGGGCTACAGATACGCAGTATTTT. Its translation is CSSRGGATDTQYF.

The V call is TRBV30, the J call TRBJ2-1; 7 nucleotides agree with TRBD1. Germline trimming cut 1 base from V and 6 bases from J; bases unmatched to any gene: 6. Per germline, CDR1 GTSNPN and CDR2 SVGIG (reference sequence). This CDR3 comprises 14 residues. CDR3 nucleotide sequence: TGTGCCTGGAGTGGGGACAGCTTTGGCAATGAGCAGTTCTTC. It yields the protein CAWSGDSFGNEQFF.

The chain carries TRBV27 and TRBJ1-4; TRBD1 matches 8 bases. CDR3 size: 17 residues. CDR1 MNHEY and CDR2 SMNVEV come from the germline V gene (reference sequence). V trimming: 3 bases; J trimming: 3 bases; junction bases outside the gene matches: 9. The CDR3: CASSFVDRGPSNEKLFF. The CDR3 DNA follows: TGTGCCAGCAGTTTCGTCGACAGGGGCCCTTCTAATGAAAAACTGTTTTTT.

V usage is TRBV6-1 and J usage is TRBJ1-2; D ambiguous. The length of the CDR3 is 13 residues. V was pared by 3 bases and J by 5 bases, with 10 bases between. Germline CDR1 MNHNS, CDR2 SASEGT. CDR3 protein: CASSDGEAYGYTF. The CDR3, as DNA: TGTGCCAGCAGTGATGGGGAGGCGTATGGCTACACCTTC.

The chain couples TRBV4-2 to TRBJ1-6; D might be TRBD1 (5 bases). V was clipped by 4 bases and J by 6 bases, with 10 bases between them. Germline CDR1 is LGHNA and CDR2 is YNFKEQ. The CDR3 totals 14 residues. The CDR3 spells CASSLDSLNSPLHF. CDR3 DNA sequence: TGTGCCAGCAGCCTAGACAGTCTTAATTCACCCCTCCACTTT.

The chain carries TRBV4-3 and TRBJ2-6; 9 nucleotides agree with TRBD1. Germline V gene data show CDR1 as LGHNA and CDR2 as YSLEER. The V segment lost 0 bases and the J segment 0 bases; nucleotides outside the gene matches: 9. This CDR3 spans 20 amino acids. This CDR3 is CASSQDLSRTGASGANVLTF. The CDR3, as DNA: TGCGCCAGCAGCCAAGATCTTAGCAGGACAGGGGCCTCTGGGGCCAACGTCCTGACTTTC.

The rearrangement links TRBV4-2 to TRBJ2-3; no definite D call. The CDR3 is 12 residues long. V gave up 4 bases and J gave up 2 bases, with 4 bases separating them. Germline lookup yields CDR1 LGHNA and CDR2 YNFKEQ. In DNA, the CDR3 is TGTGCCAGCAGCCGCGCCACAGATACGCAGTATTTT. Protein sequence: CASSRATDTQYF.

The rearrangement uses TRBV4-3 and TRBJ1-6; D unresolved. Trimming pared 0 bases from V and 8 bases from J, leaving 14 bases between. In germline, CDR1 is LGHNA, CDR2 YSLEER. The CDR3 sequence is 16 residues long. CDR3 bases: TGCGCCAGCAGCCAAGATGTGGCGGCTACTTATTCACCCCTCCACTTT. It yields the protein CASSQDVAATYSPLHF.

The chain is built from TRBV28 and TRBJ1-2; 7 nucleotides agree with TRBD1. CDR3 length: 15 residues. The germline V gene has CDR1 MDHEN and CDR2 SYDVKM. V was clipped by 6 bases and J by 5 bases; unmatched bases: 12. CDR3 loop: CASRQNPGQNYGYTF. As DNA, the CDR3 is TGTGCCAGCAGACAAAACCCGGGACAGAATTATGGCTACACCTTC.

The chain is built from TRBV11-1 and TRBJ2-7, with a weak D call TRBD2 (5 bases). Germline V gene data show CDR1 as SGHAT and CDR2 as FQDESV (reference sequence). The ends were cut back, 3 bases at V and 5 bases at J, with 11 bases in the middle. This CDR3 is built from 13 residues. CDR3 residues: CASSLSGTHEQYF. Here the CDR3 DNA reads TGTGCCAGCAGCTTGTCGGGAACCCACGAGCAGTACTTC.